Listed below are T cell receptor beta chains from one sample, sequenced in a study of regulatory T cells in long-lasting Graves disease. Each CDR3 protein gets one entry after TCRdb re-called the multiplex PCR reads with MiXCR. Here the sample spans 440,000 or so distinct CDR3 sequences, about 16% being singletons. These records were also assigned to another study, of T cells in Graves' hyperthyroidism and ophthalmopathy.

The sequences come from peripheral blood mononuclear cells (PBMCs), collected at new diagnosis, from a patient treated with antithyroid drugs. The receptors derive from a woman aged 30 to 39 with Graves disease. The CDR3 runs from the conserved cysteine through the conserved F or W.

cdr3_aa	v_call	j_call
CASSPPGTGPYEQYF	TRBV18	TRBJ2-7
CASRLGASLNQPQHF	TRBV27	TRBJ1-5
CASSFTGNSYEQYF	TRBV7-9	TRBJ2-7
CASSPAGSSYNEQFF	TRBV5-1	TRBJ2-1
CASSRNYNSPLHF	TRBV5-6	TRBJ1-6
CASSSVGQPQHF	TRBV28	TRBJ1-5
CASKFGWSMDTGELFF	TRBV12-3/TRBV12-4	TRBJ2-2
CASRYSGSSYNEQFF	TRBV6-9	TRBJ2-1
CSARDSGSSYNEQFF	TRBV20-1	TRBJ2-1
CASRGLAGLSTDTQYF	TRBV6-1	TRBJ2-3
CASSPGLAGYTDTQYF	TRBV3-1	TRBJ2-3
CASSQGQGTRKLFF	TRBV16	TRBJ1-4
CASSRAGTTQETQYF	TRBV4-3	TRBJ2-5
CASSLSGGGTEAFF	TRBV5-5	TRBJ1-1
CASSYLKLAGDTQYF	TRBV6-2/TRBV6-3	TRBJ2-3
CASSTPGQGVYGYTF	TRBV28	TRBJ1-2
CASNGAGSTDTQYF	TRBV7-9	TRBJ2-3
CASSPHTGTGRNGYTF	TRBV12-3/TRBV12-4	TRBJ1-2
CASSQGVWPYQETQYF	TRBV3-1	TRBJ2-5
CSRGGRSSYEQYF	TRBV20-1	TRBJ2-7
CASSWSSHANEQYF	TRBV27	TRBJ2-7
CASKTAGTVNTEAFF	TRBV6-1	TRBJ1-1
CASSFGLAGGGEQFF	TRBV28	TRBJ2-1
CASSLALHGTDTQYF	TRBV7-9	TRBJ2-3
CASSSTSGRAPRFTDTQYF	TRBV5-6	TRBJ2-3
CSAREALAKNIQYF	TRBV20-1	TRBJ2-4
CASSLGSTGVGDTEAFF	TRBV11-2	TRBJ1-1
CSARAPRGLYNEQFF	TRBV20-1	TRBJ2-1
CASSLEQIKETQYF	TRBV5-4	TRBJ2-5
CASSADRSRFYSGANVLTF	TRBV6-2/TRBV6-3	TRBJ2-6
CASSYSGSSYEQYF	TRBV6-9	TRBJ2-7
CAITASGADTQYF	TRBV10-3	TRBJ2-3
CSARTRSTGEAFF	TRBV20-1	TRBJ1-1
CASSLVPSSYSEQYF	TRBV7-9	TRBJ2-7
CASSYSTKRGVLFSYEQYF	TRBV6-5	TRBJ2-7
CSARVYIGRVTYNEQFF	TRBV20-1	TRBJ2-1